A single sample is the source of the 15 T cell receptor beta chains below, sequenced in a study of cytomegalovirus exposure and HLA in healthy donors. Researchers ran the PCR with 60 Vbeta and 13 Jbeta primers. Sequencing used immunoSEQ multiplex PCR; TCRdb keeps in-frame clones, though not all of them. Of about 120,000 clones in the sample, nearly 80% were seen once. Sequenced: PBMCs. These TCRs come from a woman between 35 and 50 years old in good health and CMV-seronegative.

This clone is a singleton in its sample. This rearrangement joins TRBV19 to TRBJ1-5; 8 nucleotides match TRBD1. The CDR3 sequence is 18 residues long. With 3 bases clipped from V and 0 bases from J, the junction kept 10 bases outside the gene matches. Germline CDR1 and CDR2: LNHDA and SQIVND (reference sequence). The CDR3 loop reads CASSILAGTGLSNQPQHF. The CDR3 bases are TGTGCCAGTAGTATCCTGGCTGGGACAGGCCTTAGCAATCAGCCCCAGCATTTT.

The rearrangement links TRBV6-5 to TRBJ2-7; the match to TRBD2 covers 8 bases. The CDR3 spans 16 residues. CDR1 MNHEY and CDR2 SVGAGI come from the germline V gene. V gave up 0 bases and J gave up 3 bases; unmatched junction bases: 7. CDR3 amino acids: CASSYSASGLGYEQYF. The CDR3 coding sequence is TGTGCCAGCAGTTACTCTGCTAGCGGGCTAGGCTACGAGCAGTACTTC.

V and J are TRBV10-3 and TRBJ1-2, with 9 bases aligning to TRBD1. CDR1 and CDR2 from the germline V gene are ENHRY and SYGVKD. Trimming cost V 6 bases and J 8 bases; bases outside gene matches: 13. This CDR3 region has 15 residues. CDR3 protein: CAISEIPGQGSGYTF. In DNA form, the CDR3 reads TGTGCCATCAGCGAGATTCCGGGACAGGGTAGCGGCTACACCTTC.

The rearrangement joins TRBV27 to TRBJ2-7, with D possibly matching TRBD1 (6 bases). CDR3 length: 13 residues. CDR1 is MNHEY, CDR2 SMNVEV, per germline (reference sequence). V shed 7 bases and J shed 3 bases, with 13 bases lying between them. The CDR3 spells CASTRGQSYEQYF. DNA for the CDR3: TGTGCCAGCACAAGAGGACAGAGCTACGAGCAGTACTTC.

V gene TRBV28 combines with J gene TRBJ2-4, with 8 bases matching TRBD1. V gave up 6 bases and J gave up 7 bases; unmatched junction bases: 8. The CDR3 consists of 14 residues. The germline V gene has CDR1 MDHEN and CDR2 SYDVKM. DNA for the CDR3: TGTGCCAGCAGCATGACAGGGGCCCAGAACATTCAGTACTTC. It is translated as CASSMTGAQNIQYF.

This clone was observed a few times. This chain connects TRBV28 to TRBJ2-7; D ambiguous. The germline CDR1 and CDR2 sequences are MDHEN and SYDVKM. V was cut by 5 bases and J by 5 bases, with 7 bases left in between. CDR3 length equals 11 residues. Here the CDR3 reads CASSLSNEQYF. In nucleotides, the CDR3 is TGTGCCAGCAGTCTCAGTAACGAGCAGTACTTC.

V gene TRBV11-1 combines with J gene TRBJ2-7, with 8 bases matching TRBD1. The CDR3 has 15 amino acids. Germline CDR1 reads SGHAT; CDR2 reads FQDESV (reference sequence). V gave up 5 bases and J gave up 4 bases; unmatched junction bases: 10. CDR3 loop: CASSPRTGRVYEQYF. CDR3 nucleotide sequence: TGTGCCAGCAGCCCCCGGACAGGGCGGGTGTACGAGCAGTACTTC. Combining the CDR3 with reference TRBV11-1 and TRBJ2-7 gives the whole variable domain EAEVAQSPRYKITEKSQAVAFWCDPISGHATLYWYRQILGQGPELLVQFQDESVVDDSQLPKDRFSAERLKGVDSTLKIQPAELGDSAMYLCASSPRTGRVYEQYFGPGTRLTVT.

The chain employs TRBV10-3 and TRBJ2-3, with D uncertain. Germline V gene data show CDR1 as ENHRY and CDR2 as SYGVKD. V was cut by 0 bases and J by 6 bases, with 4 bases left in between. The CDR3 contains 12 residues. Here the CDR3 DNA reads TGTGCCATCAGTGAGTCGGAGGATACGCAGTATTTT. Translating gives CAISESEDTQYF.

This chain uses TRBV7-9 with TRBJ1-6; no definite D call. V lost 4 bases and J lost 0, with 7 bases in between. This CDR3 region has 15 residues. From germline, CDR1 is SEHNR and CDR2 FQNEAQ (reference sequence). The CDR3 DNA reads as TGTGCCAGCAGCTCGCCGAGCTCCTATAATTCACCCCTCCACTTT. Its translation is CASSSPSSYNSPLHF.

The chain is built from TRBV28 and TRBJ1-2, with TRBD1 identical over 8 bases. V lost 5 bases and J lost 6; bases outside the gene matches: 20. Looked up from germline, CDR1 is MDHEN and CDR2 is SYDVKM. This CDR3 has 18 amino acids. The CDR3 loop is CASSLPGQGGRFSNGYTF. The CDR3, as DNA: TGTGCCAGCAGTCTGCCCGGACAGGGCGGGCGTTTTTCGAATGGCTACACCTTC.

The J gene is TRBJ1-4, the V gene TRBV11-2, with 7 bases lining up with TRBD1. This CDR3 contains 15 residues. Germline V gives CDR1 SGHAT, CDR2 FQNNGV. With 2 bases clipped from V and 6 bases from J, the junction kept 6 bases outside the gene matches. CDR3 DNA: TGTGCCAGCAGCTTAAACAGGGGATCGTATGAAAAACTGTTTTTT. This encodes CASSLNRGSYEKLFF. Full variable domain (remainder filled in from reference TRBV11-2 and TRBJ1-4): EAGVAQSPRYKIIEKRQSVAFWCNPISGHATLYWYQQILGQGPKLLIQFQNNGVVDDSQLPKDRFSAERLKGVDSTLKIQPAKLEDSAVYLCASSLNRGSYEKLFFGSGTQLSVL.

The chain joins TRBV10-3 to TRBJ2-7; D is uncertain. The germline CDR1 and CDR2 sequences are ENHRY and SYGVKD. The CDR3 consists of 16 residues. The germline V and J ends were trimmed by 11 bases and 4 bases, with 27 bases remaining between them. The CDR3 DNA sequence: TGTGCCTCCGCCCCGCGTGGCGGAATAAGAATTTACGAGCAGTACTTC. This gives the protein CASAPRGGIRIYEQYF.

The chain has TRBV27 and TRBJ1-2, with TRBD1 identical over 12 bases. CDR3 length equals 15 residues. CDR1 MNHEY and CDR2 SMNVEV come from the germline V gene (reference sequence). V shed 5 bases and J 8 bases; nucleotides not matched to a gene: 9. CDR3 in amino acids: CASSEQGQGARGYTF. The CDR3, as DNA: TGTGCCAGCAGTGAACAGGGACAGGGGGCGAGGGGCTACACCTTC.

The CDR3 is CASSSTSGSPKNEQFF. CDR3 bases: TGTGCCAGCAGCTCGACTAGCGGGAGTCCAAAGAATGAGCAGTTCTTC. V and J are TRBV7-8 and TRBJ2-1; 12 nucleotides line up with TRBD2. CDR1 is SGHVS, CDR2 FQNEAQ, per germline. With 4 bases clipped from V and 7 bases from J, the junction kept 8 bases outside the gene matches. This CDR3 comprises 16 residues.

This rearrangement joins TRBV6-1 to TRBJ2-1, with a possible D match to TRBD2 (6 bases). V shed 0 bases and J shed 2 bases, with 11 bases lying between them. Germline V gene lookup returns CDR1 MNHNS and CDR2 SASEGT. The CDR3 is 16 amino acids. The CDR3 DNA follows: TGTGCCAGCAGTGAAGCGGAGGGATCCCCCTACAATGAGCAGTTCTTC. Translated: CASSEAEGSPYNEQFF.